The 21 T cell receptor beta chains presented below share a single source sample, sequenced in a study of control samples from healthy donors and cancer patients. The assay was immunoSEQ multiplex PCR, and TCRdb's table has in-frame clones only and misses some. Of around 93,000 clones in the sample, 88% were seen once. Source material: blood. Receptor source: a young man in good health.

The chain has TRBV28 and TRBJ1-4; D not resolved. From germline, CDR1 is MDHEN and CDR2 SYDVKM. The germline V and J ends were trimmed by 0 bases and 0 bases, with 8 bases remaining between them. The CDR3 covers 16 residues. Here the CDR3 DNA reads TGTGCCAGCAGTTTATGGGCCGGAGCAACTAATGAAAAACTGTTTTTT. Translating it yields CASSLWAGATNEKLFF.

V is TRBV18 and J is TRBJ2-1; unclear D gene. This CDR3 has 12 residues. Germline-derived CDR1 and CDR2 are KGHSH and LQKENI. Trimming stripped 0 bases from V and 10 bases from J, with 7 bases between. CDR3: CASSPPGREQFF. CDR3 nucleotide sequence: TGTGCCAGCTCACCACCGGGCCGAGAGCAGTTCTTC.

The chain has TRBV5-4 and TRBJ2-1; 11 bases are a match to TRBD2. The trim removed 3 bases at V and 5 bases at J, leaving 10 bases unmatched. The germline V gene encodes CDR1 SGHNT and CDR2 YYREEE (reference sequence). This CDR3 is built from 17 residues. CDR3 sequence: CASSSAASGRFNNEQFF. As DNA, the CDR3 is TGTGCCAGCAGCTCGGCGGCTAGCGGGAGGTTCAACAATGAGCAGTTCTTC.

CDR3 sequence (DNA): TGTGCCAGCAGCCAGGGGGCGTCGACAGATACGCAGTATTTT. It codes for CASSQGASTDTQYF. The rearrangement joins TRBV9 to TRBJ2-3; TRBD1 matches at 8 bases. Germline V gene sequence: CDR1 SGDLS, CDR2 YYNGEE. CDR3 size: 14 residues. V was clipped by 4 bases and J by 3 bases; unmatched bases: 4.

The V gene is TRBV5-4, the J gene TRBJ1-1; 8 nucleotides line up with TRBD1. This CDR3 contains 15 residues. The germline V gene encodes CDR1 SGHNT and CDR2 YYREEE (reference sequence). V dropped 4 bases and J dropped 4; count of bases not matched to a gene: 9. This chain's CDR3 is CASSPRQGASTEAFF. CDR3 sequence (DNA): TGTGCCAGCAGCCCAAGGCAGGGGGCGAGCACTGAAGCTTTCTTT.

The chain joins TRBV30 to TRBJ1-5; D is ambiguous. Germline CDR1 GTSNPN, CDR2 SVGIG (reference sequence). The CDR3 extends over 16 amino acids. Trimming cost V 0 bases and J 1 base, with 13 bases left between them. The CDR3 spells CAWSVPPHRSNQPQHF. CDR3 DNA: TGTGCCTGGAGTGTACCCCCCCACAGAAGCAATCAGCCCCAGCATTTT.

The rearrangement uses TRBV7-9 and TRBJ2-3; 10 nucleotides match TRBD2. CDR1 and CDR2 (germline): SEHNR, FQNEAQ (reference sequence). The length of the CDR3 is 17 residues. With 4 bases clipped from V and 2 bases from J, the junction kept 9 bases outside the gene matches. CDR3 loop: CASSSEGLAVLTDTQYF. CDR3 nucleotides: TGTGCCAGCAGCTCCGAAGGACTAGCGGTTCTCACAGATACGCAGTATTTT. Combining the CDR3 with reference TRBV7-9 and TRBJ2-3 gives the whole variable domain DTGVSQNPRHKITKRGQNVTFRCDPISEHNRLYWYRQTLGQGPEFLTYFQNEAQLEKSRLLSDRFSAERPKGSFSTLEIQRTEQGDSAMYLCASSSEGLAVLTDTQYFGPGTRLTVL.

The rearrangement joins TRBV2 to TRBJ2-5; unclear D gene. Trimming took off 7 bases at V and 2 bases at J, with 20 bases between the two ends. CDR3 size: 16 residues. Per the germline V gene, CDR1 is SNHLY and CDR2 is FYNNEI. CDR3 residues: CASTLRRVPIQETQYF. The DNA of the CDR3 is TGTGCCAGCACCCTCCGGCGAGTCCCGATTCAAGAGACCCAGTACTTC.

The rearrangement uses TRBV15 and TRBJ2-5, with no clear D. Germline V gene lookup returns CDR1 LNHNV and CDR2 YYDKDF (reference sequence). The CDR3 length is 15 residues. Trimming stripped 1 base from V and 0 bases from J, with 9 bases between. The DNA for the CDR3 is TGTGCCACCAGCAGAGGGACGGCGTACCAAGAGACCCAGTACTTC. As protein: CATSRGTAYQETQYF.

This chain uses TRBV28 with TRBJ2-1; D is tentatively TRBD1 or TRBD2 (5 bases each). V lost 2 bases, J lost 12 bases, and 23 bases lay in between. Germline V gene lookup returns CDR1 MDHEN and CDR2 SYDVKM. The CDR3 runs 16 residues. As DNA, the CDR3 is TGTGCCAGCAGTTTAATTTATCTGGCAGGGAGTTCGGGGCAGTTCTTC. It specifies CASSLIYLAGSSGQFF.

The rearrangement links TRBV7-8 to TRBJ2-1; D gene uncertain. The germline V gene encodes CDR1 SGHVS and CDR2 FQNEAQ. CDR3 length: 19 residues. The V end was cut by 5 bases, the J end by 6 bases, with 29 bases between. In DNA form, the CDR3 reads TGTGCCAGCAGCCAATCGGCCCCCGCCTATCTAGGTAGAGTCAATGAGCAGTTCTTC. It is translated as CASSQSAPAYLGRVNEQFF.

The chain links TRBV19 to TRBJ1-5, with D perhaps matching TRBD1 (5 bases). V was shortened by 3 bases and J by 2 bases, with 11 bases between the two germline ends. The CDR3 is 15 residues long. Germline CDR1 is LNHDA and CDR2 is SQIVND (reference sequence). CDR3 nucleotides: TGTGCCAGTAGTATTGGTGCGGGGGGCAATCAGCCCCAGCATTTT. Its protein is CASSIGAGGNQPQHF.

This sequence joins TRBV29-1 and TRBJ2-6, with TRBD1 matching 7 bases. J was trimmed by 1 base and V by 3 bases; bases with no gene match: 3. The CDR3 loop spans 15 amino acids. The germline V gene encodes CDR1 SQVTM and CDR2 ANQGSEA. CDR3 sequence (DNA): TGCAGCGTTGAGACAGGGAAGTCTGGGGCCAACGTCCTGACTTTC. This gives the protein CSVETGKSGANVLTF.

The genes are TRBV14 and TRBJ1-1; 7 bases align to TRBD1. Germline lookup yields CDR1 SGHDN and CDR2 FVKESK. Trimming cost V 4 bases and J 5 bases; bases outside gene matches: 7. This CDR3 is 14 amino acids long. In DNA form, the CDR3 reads TGTGCCAGCAGCCCCCAAGGGGGCTTGACTGAAGCTTTCTTT. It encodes CASSPQGGLTEAFF.

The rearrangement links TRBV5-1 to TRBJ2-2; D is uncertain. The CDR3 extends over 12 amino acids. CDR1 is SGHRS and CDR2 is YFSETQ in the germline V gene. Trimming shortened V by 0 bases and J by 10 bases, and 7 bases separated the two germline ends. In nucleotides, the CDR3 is TGCGCCAGCAGCTTGGTTAAATCGGAGCTGTTTTTT. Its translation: CASSLVKSELFF.

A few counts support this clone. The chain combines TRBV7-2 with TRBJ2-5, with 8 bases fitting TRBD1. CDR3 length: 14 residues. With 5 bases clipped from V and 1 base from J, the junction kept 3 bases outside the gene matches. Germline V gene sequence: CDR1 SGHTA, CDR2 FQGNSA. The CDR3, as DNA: TGTGCCAGCAGCCGGGGACAGGCCCAAGAGACCCAGTACTTC. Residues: CASSRGQAQETQYF.

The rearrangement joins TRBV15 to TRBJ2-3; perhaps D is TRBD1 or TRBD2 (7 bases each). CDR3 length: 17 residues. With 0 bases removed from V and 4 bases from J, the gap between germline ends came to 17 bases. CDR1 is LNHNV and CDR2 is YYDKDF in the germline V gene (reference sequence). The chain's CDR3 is CATSRDRGREYPDTQYF. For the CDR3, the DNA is TGTGCCACCAGCAGAGATAGGGGGCGGGAGTACCCAGATACGCAGTATTTT.

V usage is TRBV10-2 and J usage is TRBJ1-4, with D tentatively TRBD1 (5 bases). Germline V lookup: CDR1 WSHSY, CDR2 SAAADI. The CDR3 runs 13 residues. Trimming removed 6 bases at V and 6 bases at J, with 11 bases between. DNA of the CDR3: TGCGCCAGCAGGTCCGGGACGCATGAAAAACTGTTTTTT. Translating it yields CASRSGTHEKLFF.

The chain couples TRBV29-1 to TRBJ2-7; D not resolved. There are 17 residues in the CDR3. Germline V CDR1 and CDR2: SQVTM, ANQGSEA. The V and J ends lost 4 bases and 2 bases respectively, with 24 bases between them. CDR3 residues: CSVAPKGLSDLTYEQYF. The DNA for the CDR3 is TGCAGCGTTGCCCCCAAAGGTCTATCGGATCTCACCTACGAGCAGTACTTC.

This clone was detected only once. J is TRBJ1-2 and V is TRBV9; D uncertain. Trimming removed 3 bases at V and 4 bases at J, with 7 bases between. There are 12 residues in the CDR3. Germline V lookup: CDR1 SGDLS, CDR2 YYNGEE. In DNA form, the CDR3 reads TGTGCCAGCAGCGCGAATCTCTATGGCTACACCTTC. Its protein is CASSANLYGYTF. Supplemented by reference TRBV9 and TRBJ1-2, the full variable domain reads DSGVTQTPKHLITATGQRVTLRCSPRSGDLSVYWYQQSLDQGLQFLIQYYNGEERAKGNILERFSAQQFPDLHSELNLSSLELGDSALYFCASSANLYGYTFGSGTRLTVV.

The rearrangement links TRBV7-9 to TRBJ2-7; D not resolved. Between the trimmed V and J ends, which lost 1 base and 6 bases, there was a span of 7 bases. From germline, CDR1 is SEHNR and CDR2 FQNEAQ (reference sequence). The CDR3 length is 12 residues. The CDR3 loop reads CASSLEGREQYF. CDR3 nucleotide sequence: TGTGCCAGCAGCTTAGAAGGGCGCGAGCAGTACTTC.